This TCR beta chain was obtained from a study of beta chain features in type 1 diabetes. Only a few counts were recorded for this clone. The antigen remains unidentified. Isolated RNA was reverse transcribed in full, so expressed TCRB transcripts were sequenced. Repertoires were generated with immunoSEQ multiplex PCR, while TCRdb's copy carries only in-frame clones and drops some. The data hold 100,000 to 150,000 clones, with 17% observed a single time. Trimming removed 4 bases from V and 6 bases from J, with 10 bases in between. This CDR3 spans 13 amino acids. The germline gives CDR1 SGHAT, CDR2 FQNNGV. Study-level results: When Type 1 diabetes patients were examined, their TCRB CDR3s proved moderately but significantly shorter in all four CD4+ subsets.

This TCR came from a man aged 18 to 29 with type 1 diabetes. The sample was central memory CD4+ T cells from blood. The chain uses TRBV11-2 and TRBJ2-1; D is ambiguous. CDR3 sequence (DNA): TGTGCCAGCAGCTGGATTGTTGGCAATGAGCAGTTCTTC. This gives the protein CASSWIVGNEQFF.